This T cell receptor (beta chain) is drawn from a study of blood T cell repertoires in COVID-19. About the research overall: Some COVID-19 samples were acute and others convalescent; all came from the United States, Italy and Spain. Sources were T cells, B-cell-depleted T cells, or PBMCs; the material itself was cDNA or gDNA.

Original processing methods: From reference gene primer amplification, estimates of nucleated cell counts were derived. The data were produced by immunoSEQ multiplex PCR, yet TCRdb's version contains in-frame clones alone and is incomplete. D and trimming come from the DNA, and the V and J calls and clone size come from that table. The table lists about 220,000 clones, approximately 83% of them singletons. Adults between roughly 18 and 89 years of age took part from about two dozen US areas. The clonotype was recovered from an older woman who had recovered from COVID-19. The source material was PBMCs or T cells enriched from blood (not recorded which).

The CDR3 DNA sequence: TGTGCCAGCAGCTTAGGTCGCGTCGGTGGAAACACCATATATTTT. Its translation is CASSLGRVGGNTIYF. The chain couples TRBV7-8 to TRBJ1-3; D is uncertain. This CDR3 is built from 15 residues. CDR1 and CDR2 (germline): SGHVS, FQNEAQ. Deletions cut 1 base from V and 3 bases from J, with 10 bases between.